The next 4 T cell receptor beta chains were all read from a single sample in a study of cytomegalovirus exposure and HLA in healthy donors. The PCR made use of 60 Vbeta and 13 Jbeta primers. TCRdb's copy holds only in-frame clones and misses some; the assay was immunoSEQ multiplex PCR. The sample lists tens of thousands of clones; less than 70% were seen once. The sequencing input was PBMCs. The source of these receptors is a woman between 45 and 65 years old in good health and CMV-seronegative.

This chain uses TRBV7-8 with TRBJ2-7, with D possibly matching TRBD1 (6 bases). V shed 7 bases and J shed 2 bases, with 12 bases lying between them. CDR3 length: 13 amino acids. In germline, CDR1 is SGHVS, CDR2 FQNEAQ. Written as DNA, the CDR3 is TGTGCCAGCAATTCAGGGGTGACCTACGAGCAGTACTTC. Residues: CASNSGVTYEQYF.

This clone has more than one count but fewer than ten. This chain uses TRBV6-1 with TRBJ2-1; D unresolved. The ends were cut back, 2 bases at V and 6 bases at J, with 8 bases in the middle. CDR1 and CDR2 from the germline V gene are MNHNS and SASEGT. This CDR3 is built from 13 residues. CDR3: CASSEWLLNEQFF. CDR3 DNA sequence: TGTGCCAGCAGTGAATGGCTCCTCAATGAGCAGTTCTTC.

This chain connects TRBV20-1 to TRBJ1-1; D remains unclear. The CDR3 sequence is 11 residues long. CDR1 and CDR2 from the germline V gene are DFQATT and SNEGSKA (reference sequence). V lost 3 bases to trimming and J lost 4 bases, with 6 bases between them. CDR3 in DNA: TGCAGTGCTAGTACCGGCACTGAAGCTTTCTTT. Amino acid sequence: CSASTGTEAFF.

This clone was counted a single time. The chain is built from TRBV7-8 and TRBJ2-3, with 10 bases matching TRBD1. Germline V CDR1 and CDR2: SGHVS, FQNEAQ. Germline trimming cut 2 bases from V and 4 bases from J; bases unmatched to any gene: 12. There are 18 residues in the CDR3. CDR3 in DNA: TGTGCCAGCAGCTTAAGAGGACAGGGGGATTGGTTCGCAGATACGCAGTATTTT. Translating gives CASSLRGQGDWFADTQYF.